This entry describes one T cell receptor beta chain. Its specificity is not known. This entry comes from a study of post-analysis software for immune sequencing data. Study-wide background: The disease courses spanned relapsing-remitting, secondary progressive and progressive-relapsing forms of multiple sclerosis. General study findings and limits: Comparison with controls showed significantly lower normalized Chao1 diversity in multiple sclerosis patients. Strong co-clustering by F measure was seen for same-batch samples.

Unique molecular identifiers tagged the TCR beta cDNA libraries. Roughly 0.5 million cDNA molecules were obtained from approximately 0.91 to 9.4 million T cells. TCRdb independently ran MiXCR on the PCR reads; one entry per CDR3 protein. The table includes around 700,000 distinct CDR3 sequences, over 45% detected once. The sequence was collected from a girl aged 2 to 9 with multiple sclerosis. Sequencing was carried out using blood.

DNA for the CDR3: TGTGCCAGCAGTTACTCAGTCCGGAATGAGCAGTTCTTC. The encoded protein is CASSYSVRNEQFF. This chain links TRBV6-5 with TRBJ2-1, with D hard to call. Germline loops: CDR1 MNHEY, CDR2 SVGAGI. The V end was cut by 0 bases, the J end by 7 bases, with 7 bases between. This CDR3 is built from 13 residues.